This T cell receptor (beta chain) was identified in a study of blood T cells in healthy people across ages. The CDR3 sequence is 15 residues long. The ends were cut back, 4 bases at V and 0 bases at J, with 11 bases in the middle. With a J-beta primer mix and a sample-barcoded 5' primer, a second PCR ran roughly 6 to 12 cycles. Every single cDNA molecule received a tag from a template-switch adaptor with 12 random nucleotides. Every sample gave at least 2.5 million paired-end reads containing CDR3. TCRdb re-called the 5' RACE reads with MiXCR, one entry per CDR3 protein. Of 850,000 to 1,000,000 distinct CDR3 sequences listed, just over 50% are singletons. Per sample, at least 6 micrograms of total RNA were extracted.

The origin of this receptor is a woman in her fifties or sixties in good health. The gene calls are TRBV12-3 or TRBV12-4 and TRBJ2-3; D is uncertain. Sequencing was performed on blood. For the CDR3, the DNA is TGTGCCAGCAGTTCCTACCGACTGAGCACAGATACGCAGTATTTT. This sequence encodes CASSSYRLSTDTQYF.